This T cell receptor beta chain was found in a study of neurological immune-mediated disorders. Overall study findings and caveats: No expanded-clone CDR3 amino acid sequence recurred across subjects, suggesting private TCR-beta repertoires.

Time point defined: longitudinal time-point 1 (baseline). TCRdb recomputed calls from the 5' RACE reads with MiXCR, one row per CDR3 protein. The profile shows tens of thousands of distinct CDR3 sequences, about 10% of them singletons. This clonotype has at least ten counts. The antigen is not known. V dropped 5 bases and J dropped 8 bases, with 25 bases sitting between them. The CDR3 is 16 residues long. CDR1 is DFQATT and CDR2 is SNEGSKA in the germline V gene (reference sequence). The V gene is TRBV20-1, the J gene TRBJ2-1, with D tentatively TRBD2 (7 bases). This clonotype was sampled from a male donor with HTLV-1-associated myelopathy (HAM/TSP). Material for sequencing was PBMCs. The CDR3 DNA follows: TGCAGTGCTCCGATCGGTGGGGGGGCCGGGGGATATGAGCAGTTCTTC. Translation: CSAPIGGGAGGYEQFF.